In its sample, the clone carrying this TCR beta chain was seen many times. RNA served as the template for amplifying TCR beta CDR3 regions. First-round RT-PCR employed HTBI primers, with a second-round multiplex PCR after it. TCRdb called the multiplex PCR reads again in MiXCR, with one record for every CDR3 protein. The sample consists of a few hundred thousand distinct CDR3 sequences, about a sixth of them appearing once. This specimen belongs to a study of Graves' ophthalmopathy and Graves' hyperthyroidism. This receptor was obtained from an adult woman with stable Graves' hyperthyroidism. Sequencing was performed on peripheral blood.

CDR3 protein: CASSPPDGETQYF. The CDR3 DNA sequence: TGTGCCAGCTCACCACCGGACGGAGAGACCCAGTACTTC. The rearrangement links TRBV18 to TRBJ2-5; no clear D gene. The germline V gene has CDR1 KGHSH and CDR2 LQKENI. The CDR3 sequence is 13 residues long. Trimming pared 0 bases from V and 4 bases from J, leaving 6 bases between.